These 27 T cell receptor beta chains were sequenced from one sample in a study of cytomegalovirus exposure and HLA in healthy donors. Amplification used 60 Vbeta primers and 13 Jbeta primers. The table came from immunoSEQ multiplex PCR; TCRdb's copy has only in-frame clones and leaves some out. The table has 100,000 to 150,000 clones, over 9.5% seen once. Material for sequencing was PBMCs. The receptors were gathered from a woman younger than 30 in good health and CMV-seropositive.

The V gene is TRBV7-3, the J gene TRBJ2-7; 7 bases agree with TRBD1. The germline CDR1 and CDR2 sequences are SGHTA and FQGTGA. CDR3 size: 15 residues. V shed 5 bases, J shed 6 bases, and the junction held 13 bases outside the gene matches. This CDR3 is CASSPGTGATSEQYF. CDR3 DNA sequence: TGTGCCAGCAGCCCGGGAACAGGGGCCACTTCCGAGCAGTACTTC.

This clone was counted only a few times. The V gene is TRBV7-9, the J gene TRBJ1-1; TRBD1 might be the D (6 bases). Germline V gene data show CDR1 as SEHNR and CDR2 as FQNEAQ (reference sequence). The CDR3 totals 13 residues. V was cut by 3 bases and J by 1 base, with 6 bases left in between. CDR3 amino acids: CASSLGQNTEAFF. Written as DNA, the CDR3 is TGTGCCAGCAGCTTGGGACAGAACACTGAAGCTTTCTTT.

This sequence joins TRBV28 and TRBJ2-5; 10 bases line up with TRBD2. The J call is doubtful: the DNA matches TRBJ2-7 better. There are 16 residues in the CDR3. Germline CDR1 is MDHEN and CDR2 is SYDVKM. CDR3 in amino acids: CASSFPSASGRNEQYF. In nucleotides, the CDR3 is TGTGCCAGCAGTTTCCCGTCGGCTAGCGGGAGAAACGAGCAGTACTTC.

V usage is TRBV5-1 and J usage is TRBJ2-7; 8 bases are a match to TRBD2. Losses at the gene ends were 0 bases for V and 6 bases for J; bases not matched to a gene: 5. Germline-derived CDR1 and CDR2 are SGHRS and YFSETQ. The CDR3 has 14 amino acids. The CDR3 region is CASSLGSGRGEQYF. The CDR3 DNA follows: TGCGCCAGCAGCTTGGGGAGCGGGAGAGGCGAGCAGTACTTC.

V and J are TRBV28 and TRBJ1-5; perhaps TRBD1 as D (5 bases). V lost 7 bases, J lost 7 bases, and 8 bases lay in between. CDR1 is MDHEN, CDR2 SYDVKM, per germline. The CDR3 sequence is 11 residues long. The CDR3 DNA is TGTGCCAGCACGGGGGGACAGCCCCAGCATTTT. Protein product: CASTGGQPQHF.

This clone was counted only a few times. This sequence joins TRBV6-1 and TRBJ2-5; D gene ambiguous. The CDR3 is 14 amino acids. CDR1 and CDR2 (germline): MNHNS, SASEGT. Trimming cost V 3 bases and J 2 bases, with 10 bases left between them. CDR3 loop: CASSDLQLQETQYF. The DNA for the CDR3 is TGTGCCAGCAGTGATCTTCAACTGCAAGAGACCCAGTACTTC.

This clone was detected only once. The chain is built from TRBV5-1 and TRBJ2-1; the match to TRBD1 covers 9 bases. With V trimmed by 3 bases and J by 9 bases, 7 bases remained unmatched. Germline V lookup: CDR1 SGHRS, CDR2 YFSETQ. This CDR3 comprises 14 residues. The CDR3: CASSWGQGPGEQFF. The CDR3, as DNA: TGCGCCAGCAGCTGGGGACAGGGTCCGGGTGAGCAGTTCTTC.

V is TRBV7-8 and J is TRBJ2-5; D might be TRBD2 (6 bases). There are 13 residues in the CDR3. V lost 8 bases and J 4 bases, leaving 14 bases between the germline ends. Germline V CDR1 and CDR2: SGHVS, FQNEAQ. CDR3 nucleotides: TGTGCCAGCGGGTGGGCGGGGCGAGAGACCCAGTACTTC. Its protein is CASGWAGRETQYF. Drawing the rest from reference TRBV7-8 and TRBJ2-5, the complete variable domain is GAGVSQSPRYKVAKRGQDVALRCDPISGHVSLFWYQQALGQGPEFLTYFQNEAQLDKSGLPSDRFFAERPEGSVSTLKIQRTQQEDSAVYLCASGWAGRETQYFGPGTRLLVL.

This clone has just a few counts. The chain uses TRBV30 and TRBJ1-1; 10 nucleotides match TRBD1. The CDR3 sequence is 12 residues long. Germline CDR1 GTSNPN, CDR2 SVGIG (reference sequence). V dropped 5 bases and J dropped 4; count of bases not matched to a gene: 1. The CDR3 DNA is TGTGCCTGGGGACAGGGGGTCACTGAAGCTTTCTTT. It specifies CAWGQGVTEAFF.

V gene TRBV5-4 combines with J gene TRBJ2-7, with 13 bases matching TRBD2. Germline values: CDR1 SGHNT, CDR2 YYREEE (reference sequence). The CDR3 length is 19 residues. V trimming: 4 bases; J trimming: 1 base; junction bases outside the gene matches: 14. Here the CDR3 reads CASSSPGLAGKTSSYEQYF. CDR3 coding DNA: TGTGCCAGCAGCAGCCCGGGACTAGCGGGAAAGACTTCTTCCTACGAGCAGTACTTC.

The rearrangement uses TRBV7-2 and TRBJ2-1, with a possible D match to TRBD2 (5 bases). This CDR3 spans 13 amino acids. The germline V gene has CDR1 SGHTA and CDR2 FQGNSA. With 7 bases removed from V and 8 bases from J, the gap between germline ends came to 15 bases. CDR3 nucleotide sequence: TGTGCCAGCACCTCCCCGAATAGCGATGAGCAGTTCTTC. Translation gives CASTSPNSDEQFF.

V and J are TRBV6-5 and TRBJ1-1; D call uncertain. This CDR3 is built from 11 residues. V was clipped by 8 bases and J by 4 bases, with 8 bases between them. Germline assignment: CDR1 MNHEY and CDR2 SVGAGI. The CDR3 region has the DNA TGTGCCAGCTGGGGAGGCACTGAAGCTTTCTTT. It specifies CASWGGTEAFF.

This clone was observed a few times. CDR3 in DNA: TGTGCCAGCAGTCCGGGACAGGGAAGCGAGCAGTACTTC. It translates to CASSPGQGSEQYF. The genes are TRBV6-5 and TRBJ2-7; 9 nucleotides agree with TRBD1. The CDR3 covers 13 residues. Germline V gene lookup returns CDR1 MNHEY and CDR2 SVGAGI. Losses at the gene ends were 5 bases for V and 6 bases for J; bases not matched to a gene: 5.

This chain joins TRBV18 and TRBJ2-1; D unclear. Germline values: CDR1 KGHSH, CDR2 LQKENI. Deletions cut 3 bases from V and 4 bases from J, with 10 bases between. This CDR3 spans 14 amino acids. This chain's CDR3 is CASSPPHSYNEQFF. DNA for the CDR3: TGTGCCAGCTCACCCCCCCACAGTTACAATGAGCAGTTCTTC.

This sequence joins TRBV6-1 and TRBJ1-1, with 7 positions matching TRBD1. CDR3 length: 11 amino acids. J was trimmed by 9 bases and V by 8 bases; bases with no gene match: 6. The germline gives CDR1 MNHNS, CDR2 SASEGT. The CDR3 bases are TGTGCCAGCCAATCGGACAGGAAAGCTTTCTTT. Protein product: CASQSDRKAFF.

This clone occurred a few times. J is TRBJ2-5 and V is TRBV9; no firm D call. V dropped 3 bases and J dropped 4 bases, with 13 bases sitting between them. The germline V gene encodes CDR1 SGDLS and CDR2 YYNGEE. The CDR3 length is 14 residues. For the CDR3, the DNA is TGTGCCAGCAGCGACCCCCCTCGGGTAGAGACCCAGTACTTC. Amino acid sequence: CASSDPPRVETQYF.

This chain uses TRBV7-9 with TRBJ2-7; the D is unclear. The CDR3 extends over 12 amino acids. V shed 2 bases and J shed 7 bases, with 9 bases lying between them. Looked up from germline, CDR1 is SEHNR and CDR2 is FQNEAQ (reference sequence). CDR3 nucleotide sequence: TGTGCCAGCAGCTTACTTGCTAAAGAGCAGTACTTC. It yields the protein CASSLLAKEQYF.

This sequence joins TRBV5-1 and TRBJ1-6, with 10 nucleotides matching TRBD1. CDR1 is SGHRS, CDR2 YFSETQ, per germline. The CDR3 runs to 18 residues. V lost 3 bases to trimming and J lost 10 bases; unmatched junction nucleotides: 16. The CDR3 loop is CASSYFADWDRGGSPLHF. CDR3 nucleotide sequence: TGCGCCAGCAGCTACTTTGCGGATTGGGACAGGGGAGGGTCACCCCTCCACTTT.

The chain couples TRBV30 to TRBJ1-5; possible D gene TRBD1, 6 bases. Trimming took off 3 bases at V and 2 bases at J, with 8 bases between the two ends. In germline, CDR1 is GTSNPN, CDR2 SVGIG (reference sequence). The CDR3 loop spans 13 amino acids. The CDR3 DNA reads TGTGCCTGGAGACAGGGTGGCAATCAGCCCCAGCATTTT. Translation gives CAWRQGGNQPQHF.

This chain connects TRBV28 to TRBJ2-5, with D maybe TRBD2 (5 bases). CDR1 is MDHEN and CDR2 is SYDVKM in the germline V gene. This CDR3 comprises 14 residues. Trimming left V 4 bases short and J 2 bases short, with 11 bases between. The CDR3 DNA reads TGTGCCAGCAGTTCGGGGAACAAACAAGAGACCCAGTACTTC. Its translation: CASSSGNKQETQYF.

This clone turned up a few times. This chain links TRBV15 with TRBJ1-1; TRBD1 matches at 10 bases. CDR3 length: 15 amino acids. J gave up 5 bases and V 3 bases, and 6 bases lay outside the gene matches. The V gene's germline CDR1 is LNHNV and CDR2 YYDKDF (reference sequence). The CDR3 protein is CATSRKPGQGTEAFF. CDR3 DNA sequence: TGTGCCACCAGCAGGAAACCGGGACAGGGGACTGAAGCTTTCTTT.

This clone was observed a handful of times. This sequence joins TRBV6-1 and TRBJ2-1; 8 bases match TRBD2. The V gene's germline CDR1 is MNHNS and CDR2 SASEGT. The CDR3 is made up of 15 amino acids. J gave up 4 bases and V 6 bases, and 8 bases lay outside the gene matches. The CDR3 here is CASSTTGGSYNEQFF. The DNA of the CDR3 is TGTGCCAGCAGCACTACGGGAGGGAGTTACAATGAGCAGTTCTTC.

The chain has TRBV11-3 and TRBJ1-1; D possibly corresponds to TRBD1 (6 bases). Germline V lookup: CDR1 SGHNT, CDR2 YENEEA. There are 13 residues in the CDR3. V was pared by 4 bases and J by 7 bases, with 13 bases between. CDR3 amino acids: CASSSGGRGEAFF. In DNA, the CDR3 is TGTGCCAGCAGCTCTGGCGGCAGGGGTGAAGCTTTCTTT.

The V call is TRBV29-1, the J call TRBJ1-2; 9 bases map to TRBD1. The CDR3 length is 14 residues. CDR1 is SQVTM and CDR2 is ANQGSEA in the germline V gene. V was pared by 1 base and J by 4 bases, with 4 bases of the junction left unmatched. The CDR3 region is CSVEVGTGSYGYTF. The CDR3 nucleotides read TGCAGCGTTGAAGTCGGGACAGGGTCCTATGGCTACACCTTC.

The table lists this clone with a few counts. The chain links TRBV4-1 to TRBJ2-7; TRBD2 agrees at 9 bases. The CDR3 is 16 residues long. Germline CDR1 MGHRA, CDR2 YSYEKL. With V trimmed by 1 base and J by 1 base, 5 bases remained unmatched. The CDR3 region is CASSQGAGLASYEQYF. The CDR3 DNA reads as TGCGCCAGCAGCCAAGGAGCGGGACTAGCTTCCTACGAGCAGTACTTC.

This rearrangement joins TRBV6-5 to TRBJ2-1; TRBD2 might be the D (7 bases). Per germline, CDR1 MNHEY and CDR2 SVGAGI. The CDR3 spans 13 residues. Trimming shortened V by 2 bases and J by 8 bases, and 10 bases separated the two germline ends. This CDR3 reads CASSYPGGDEQFF. The CDR3 DNA sequence: TGTGCCAGCAGTTACCCGGGGGGCGATGAGCAGTTCTTC.

The genes are TRBV2 and TRBJ1-5; 9 bases agree with TRBD1. Germline V gene sequence: CDR1 SNHLY, CDR2 FYNNEI. The CDR3 is 14 amino acids. Losses at the gene ends were 5 bases for V and 5 bases for J; bases not matched to a gene: 4. The CDR3 bases are TGTGCCAGCAGTCCCGGGACAGGGCATCAGCCCCAGCATTTT. Translation: CASSPGTGHQPQHF.